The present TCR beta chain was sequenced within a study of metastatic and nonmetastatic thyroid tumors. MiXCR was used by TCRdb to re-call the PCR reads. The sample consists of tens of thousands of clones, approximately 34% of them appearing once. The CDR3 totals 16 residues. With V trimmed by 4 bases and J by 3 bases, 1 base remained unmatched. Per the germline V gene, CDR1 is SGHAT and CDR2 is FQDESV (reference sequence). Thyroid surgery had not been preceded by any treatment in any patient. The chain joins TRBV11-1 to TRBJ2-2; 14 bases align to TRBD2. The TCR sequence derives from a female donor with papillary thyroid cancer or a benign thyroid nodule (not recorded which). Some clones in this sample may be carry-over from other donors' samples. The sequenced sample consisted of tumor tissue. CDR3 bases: TGTGCCAGCAGCTCGGGACTAGCGGGGGACACCGGGGAGCTGTTTTTT. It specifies CASSSGLAGDTGELFF.